This T cell receptor (beta chain) was sequenced for a study of identical twins. TCRdb reanalysed the 5' RACE reads using MiXCR and keeps one entry per CDR3 protein. The sample yields hundreds of thousands of distinct CDR3 sequences, around 7.4% seen once. As for this clonotype: Possible read error: a much larger clone is one base away.

CDR1 MNHNS and CDR2 SASEGT come from the germline V gene. CDR3 length: 15 residues. This sample also appeared in a second study, on yellow fever vaccine responses in identical twins.

This sequence was found in a woman aged 18-29 years in good health. The rearrangement links TRBV6-1 to TRBJ1-1; D is possibly TRBD1 (5 bases). The sample consisted of PBMCs. The CDR3 DNA is TGTCCCAGCACCTCAAATCCAGGAAGGGGTTCTGAAGCTTTCTTT. Residues: CPSTSNPGRGSEAFF.